These 10 T cell receptor beta chains were sequenced from one sample in a study of CD8 T cells in Susac syndrome. RNA was extracted with the RNeasy kit, and a quantity of roughly 0.5 to 1 ug was reverse transcribed using random hexamers. TCRdb processed the immunoSEQ multiplex PCR reads anew with MiXCR; each CDR3 protein has one entry. The sample consists of 80,000 or so distinct CDR3 sequences, just under 95% of them appearing once. Sequenced: CD8+ T cells from PBMCs. These receptors originate from a human donor in good health.

The chain recombines TRBV29-1 with TRBJ1-5; D might be TRBD1 (5 bases). Germline V gene data show CDR1 as SQVTM and CDR2 as ANQGSEA. Trimming shortened V by 4 bases and J by 3 bases, and 10 bases separated the two germline ends. The CDR3 is 13 amino acids. The CDR3 here is CSVARGNNQPQHF. The CDR3 nucleotides read TGCAGCGTTGCCCGGGGGAACAATCAGCCCCAGCATTTT. Complete variable domain (other parts from reference TRBV29-1 and TRBJ1-5): SAVISQKPSRDICQRGTSLTIQCQVDSQVTMMFWYRQQPGQSLTLIATANQGSEATYESGFVIDKFPISRPNLTFSTLTVSNMSPEDSSIYLCSVARGNNQPQHFGDGTRLSIL.

The V and J genes are TRBV10-3 and TRBJ2-7; D is uncertain. The V gene's germline CDR1 is ENHRY and CDR2 SYGVKD. Trimming shortened V by 0 bases and J by 6 bases, and 15 bases separated the two germline ends. The CDR3 is made up of 15 amino acids. The CDR3 DNA reads TGTGCCATCAGTGAGTCGGCGATTTCTCTACGCGAGCAGTACTTC. It specifies CAISESAISLREQYF.

This chain uses TRBV7-2 with TRBJ1-2; D gene uncertain. Trimming cost V 2 bases and J 0 bases, with 16 bases left between them. The CDR3 has 17 residues. From germline, CDR1 is SGHTA and CDR2 FQGNSA. CDR3 coding DNA: TGTGCCAGCAGCTTAAATGGTTTGGGCAGTTCTAACTATGGCTACACCTTC. As protein: CASSLNGLGSSNYGYTF.

This chain connects TRBV9 to TRBJ2-1; tentatively, D is TRBD2 (6 bases). This CDR3 has 13 residues. Trimming pared 0 bases from V and 8 bases from J, leaving 9 bases between. Germline V gene data show CDR1 as SGDLS and CDR2 as YYNGEE. CDR3 region: CASSVDREYEQFF. DNA for the CDR3: TGTGCCAGCAGCGTAGATCGGGAGTATGAGCAGTTCTTC.

The chain employs TRBV29-1 and TRBJ2-1; the D gene could be TRBD1 or TRBD2 (5 bases each). The germline V gene has CDR1 SQVTM and CDR2 ANQGSEA. This CDR3 is built from 12 residues. V lost 6 bases to trimming and J lost 7 bases, with 13 bases between them. CDR3 loop: CSVPDWGNEQFF. The CDR3, as DNA: TGCAGCGTACCTGACTGGGGGAATGAGCAGTTCTTC.

The chain has TRBV4-3 and TRBJ1-1; D call uncertain. The CDR3 consists of 16 residues. Trimming removed 1 base from V and 5 bases from J, with 17 bases in between. Germline V lookup: CDR1 LGHNA, CDR2 YSLEER. The CDR3: CASSQGSEGLGTEAFF. The CDR3 DNA reads as TGCGCCAGCAGCCAAGGGTCGGAAGGGTTGGGGACTGAAGCTTTCTTT.

V gene TRBV4-1 combines with J gene TRBJ2-7, with TRBD1 as a possible D gene (6 bases). Germline assignment: CDR1 MGHRA and CDR2 YSYEKL. The CDR3 runs 13 residues. The V end lost 3 bases, the J end lost 3 bases, and 9 bases lay between the germline ends. The CDR3 sequence is CASSHLTGYEQYV. The CDR3 bases are TGCGCCAGCAGCCATCTGACAGGCTACGAGCAGTACGTC.

This clonotype was detected once. This chain links TRBV20-1 with TRBJ2-1; tentatively, D is TRBD1 or TRBD2 (7 bases each). The CDR3 is made up of 15 amino acids. Trimming took 3 bases from V and 2 from J, leaving 14 bases between them. CDR1 DFQATT and CDR2 SNEGSKA come from the germline V gene (reference sequence). The CDR3 DNA sequence: TGCAGTGCTAGCCCCAGGGGGGGCGCCTACAATGAGCAGTTCTTC. Its translation is CSASPRGGAYNEQFF.

The V and J genes are TRBV10-3 and TRBJ2-7; tentative D call: TRBD2 (5 bases). CDR3 size: 13 residues. The V end lost 7 bases, the J end lost 0 bases, and 10 bases lay between the germline ends. Germline V CDR1 and CDR2: ENHRY, SYGVKD. CDR3 in DNA: TGTGCCATCAAGGACTCCAGCTCCTACGAGCAGTACGTC. Amino acids: CAIKDSSSYEQYV.

The chain couples TRBV27 to TRBJ1-2, with D maybe TRBD1 (5 bases). Germline-derived CDR1 and CDR2 are MNHEY and SMNVEV (reference sequence). V was pared by 2 bases and J by 6 bases, with 10 bases between. The CDR3 sequence is 13 residues long. Here the CDR3 reads CASSLGQGNGYTF. CDR3 in DNA: TGTGCCAGCAGTTTAGGGCAGGGAAATGGCTACACCTTC.